This T cell receptor beta chain was retrieved from a study of response to subunit inactivated influenza vaccine. Study-wide findings and caveats: That few new T cells are recruited by each seasonal influenza vaccination was the authors' suggestion.

Germline V gene lookup returns CDR1 ENHRY and CDR2 SYGVKD. The CDR3 extends over 12 amino acids. Trimming left V 2 bases short and J 4 bases short, with 3 bases between. This clonotype was recorded a few times. No antigen is known for it. TCRdb re-called the RT-PCR reads with MiXCR, one entry per CDR3 protein. Here the sample spans roughly 670,000 distinct CDR3 sequences, around 15% being singletons. The source was PBMCs from blood, collected 14 to 15 days before vaccination. The clonotype was recovered from a man aged 45-60 years who received an inactivated influenza vaccine. The rearrangement joins TRBV10-3 to TRBJ2-1; no clear D gene. In DNA form, the CDR3 reads TGTGCCATCAGTGAGCTATACAATGAGCAGTTCTTC. Amino acids: CAISELYNEQFF.